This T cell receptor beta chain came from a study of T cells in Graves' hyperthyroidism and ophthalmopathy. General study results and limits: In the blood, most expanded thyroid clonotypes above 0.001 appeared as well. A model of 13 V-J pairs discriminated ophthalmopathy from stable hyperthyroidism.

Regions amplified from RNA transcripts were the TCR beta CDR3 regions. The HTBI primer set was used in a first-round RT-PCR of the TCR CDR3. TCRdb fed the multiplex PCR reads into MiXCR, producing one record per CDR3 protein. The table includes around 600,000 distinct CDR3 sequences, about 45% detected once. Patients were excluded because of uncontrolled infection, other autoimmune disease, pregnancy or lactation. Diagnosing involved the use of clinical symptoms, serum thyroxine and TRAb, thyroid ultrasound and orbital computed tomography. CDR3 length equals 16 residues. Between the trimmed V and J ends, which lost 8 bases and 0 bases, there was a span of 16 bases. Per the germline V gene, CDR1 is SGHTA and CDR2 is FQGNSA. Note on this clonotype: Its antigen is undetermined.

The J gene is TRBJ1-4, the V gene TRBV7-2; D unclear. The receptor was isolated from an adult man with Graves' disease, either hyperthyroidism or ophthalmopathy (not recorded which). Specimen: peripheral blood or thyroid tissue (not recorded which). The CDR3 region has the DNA TGTGCCAGCTCACCACTAGCCCGGACAACTAATGAAAAACTGTTTTTT. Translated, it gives CASSPLARTTNEKLFF.